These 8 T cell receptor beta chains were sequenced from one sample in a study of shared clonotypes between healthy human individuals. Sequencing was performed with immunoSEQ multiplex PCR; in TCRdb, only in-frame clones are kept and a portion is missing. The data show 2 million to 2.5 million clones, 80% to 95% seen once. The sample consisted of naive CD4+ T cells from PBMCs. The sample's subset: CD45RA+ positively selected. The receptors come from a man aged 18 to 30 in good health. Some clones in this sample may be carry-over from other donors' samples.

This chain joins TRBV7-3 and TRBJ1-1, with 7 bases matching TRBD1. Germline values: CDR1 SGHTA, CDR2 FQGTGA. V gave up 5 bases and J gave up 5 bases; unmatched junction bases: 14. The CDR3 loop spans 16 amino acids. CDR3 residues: CASSPRGGAARTEAFF. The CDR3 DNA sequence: TGTGCCAGCAGCCCACGAGGGGGCGCGGCGAGGACTGAAGCTTTCTTT.

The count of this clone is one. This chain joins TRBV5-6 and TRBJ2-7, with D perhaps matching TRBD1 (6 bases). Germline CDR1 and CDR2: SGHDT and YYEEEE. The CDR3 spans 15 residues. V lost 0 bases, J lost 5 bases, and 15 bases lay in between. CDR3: CASSLDGGKGDEQYF. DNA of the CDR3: TGTGCCAGCAGCTTGGATGGGGGCAAAGGTGACGAGCAGTACTTC.

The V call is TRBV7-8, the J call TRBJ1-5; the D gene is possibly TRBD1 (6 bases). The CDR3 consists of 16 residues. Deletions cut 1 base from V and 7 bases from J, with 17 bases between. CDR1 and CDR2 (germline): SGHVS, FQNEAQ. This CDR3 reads CASSLGAGASRQPQHF. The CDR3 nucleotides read TGTGCCAGCAGCTTAGGGGCGGGGGCATCAAGACAGCCCCAGCATTTT.

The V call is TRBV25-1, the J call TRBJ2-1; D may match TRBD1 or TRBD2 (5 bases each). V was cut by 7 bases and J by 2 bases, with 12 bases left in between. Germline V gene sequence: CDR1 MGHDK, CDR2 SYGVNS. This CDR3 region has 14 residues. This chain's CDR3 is CASTGGYAYNEQFF. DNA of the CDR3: TGTGCCAGCACTGGGGGATACGCCTACAATGAGCAGTTCTTC.

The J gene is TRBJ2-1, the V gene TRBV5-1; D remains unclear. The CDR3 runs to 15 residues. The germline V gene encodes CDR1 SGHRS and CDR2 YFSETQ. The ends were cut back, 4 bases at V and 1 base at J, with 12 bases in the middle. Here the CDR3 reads CASSLLDLSYNEQFF. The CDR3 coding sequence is TGCGCCAGCAGCCTCCTGGACCTTTCCTACAATGAGCAGTTCTTC.

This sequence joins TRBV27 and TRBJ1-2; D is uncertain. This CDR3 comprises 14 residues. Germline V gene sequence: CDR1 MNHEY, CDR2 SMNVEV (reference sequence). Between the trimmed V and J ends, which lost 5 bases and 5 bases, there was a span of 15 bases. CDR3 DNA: TGTGCCAGCAGTCCCGGCGTCTCAGAGTATGGCTACACCTTC. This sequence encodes CASSPGVSEYGYTF.

In DNA form, the CDR3 reads TGTGCCAGCACCCGGCCTAGCGGGAGCACAGATACGCAGTATTTT. Translation: CASTRPSGSTDTQYF. The J gene is TRBJ2-3, the V gene TRBV28; TRBD2 aligns across 8 bases. This CDR3 is 15 amino acids long. V lost 7 bases and J lost 0; bases outside the gene matches: 6. Germline CDR1 is MDHEN and CDR2 is SYDVKM. Full variable domain (rest looked up from reference TRBV28 and TRBJ2-3): DVKVTQSSRYLVKRTGEKVFLECVQDMDHENMFWYRQDPGLGLRLIYFSYDVKMKEKGDIPEGYSVSREKKERFSLILESASTNQTSMYLCASTRPSGSTDTQYFGPGTRLTVL.

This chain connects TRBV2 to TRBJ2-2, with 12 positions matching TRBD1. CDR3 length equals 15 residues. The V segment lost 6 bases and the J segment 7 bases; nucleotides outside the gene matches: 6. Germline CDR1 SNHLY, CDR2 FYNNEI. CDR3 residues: CASRMGQGAGGELFF. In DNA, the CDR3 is TGTGCCAGCAGAATGGGACAGGGGGCTGGCGGGGAGCTGTTTTTT.